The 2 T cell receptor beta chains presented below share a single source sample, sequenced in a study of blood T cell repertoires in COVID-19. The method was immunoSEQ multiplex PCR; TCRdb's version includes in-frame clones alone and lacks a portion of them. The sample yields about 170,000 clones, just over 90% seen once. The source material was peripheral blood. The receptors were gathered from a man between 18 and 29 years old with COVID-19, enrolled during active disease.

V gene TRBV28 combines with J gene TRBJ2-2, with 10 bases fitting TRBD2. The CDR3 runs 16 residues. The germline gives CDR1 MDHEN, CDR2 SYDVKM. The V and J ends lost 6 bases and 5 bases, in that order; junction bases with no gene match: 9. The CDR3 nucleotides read TGTGCCAGCAGCTGGGGAGGACTAGCGGATACCGGGGAGCTGTTTTTT. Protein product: CASSWGGLADTGELFF.

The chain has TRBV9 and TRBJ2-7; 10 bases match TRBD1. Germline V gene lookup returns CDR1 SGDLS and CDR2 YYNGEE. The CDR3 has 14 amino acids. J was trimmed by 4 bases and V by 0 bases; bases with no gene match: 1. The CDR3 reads CASSVGGQGYEQYF. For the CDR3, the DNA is TGTGCCAGCAGCGTAGGGGGACAGGGGTACGAGCAGTACTTC.